The rows below give T cell receptor beta chains drawn from one sample of a study of OX40 agonist ivuxolimab in advanced cancers. Sequenced by immunoSEQ multiplex PCR; TCRdb stores in-frame clones only, minus some. The sample lists around 87,000 clones, 85% to 95% seen once, with about 2.4% in the top ten. The sample was CD4+ or CD8+ T cells sorted from blood, taken in a trial of the OX40 agonist ivuxolimab. These TCRs come from an adult with an advanced solid tumor such as melanoma, head and neck, liver or kidney cancer. Each CDR3 is given with its conserved first and last residue. The D gene is left open where the match is weak. Part of the rows lack a size; the others show once, few, many or a class for expanded clones.

CDR3nt: TGTGCCAGCAGCCAAGGATCCTACAATGAGCAGTTCTTC; CDR3aa: CASSQGSYNEQFF; j_gene: TRBJ2-1; abundance: -; v_gene: TRBV14; d_gene: -
CDR3nt: TGTGCCAGCAGTTACGGTACACCCACTGAAGCTTTCTTT; CDR3aa: CASSYGTPTEAFF; j_gene: TRBJ1-1; abundance: -; v_gene: TRBV6-5; d_gene: -
CDR3nt: TGTGCCAGCAGCTTGGGGTGGGGCTCCTACAATGAGCAGTTCTTC; CDR3aa: CASSLGWGSYNEQFF; j_gene: TRBJ2-1; abundance: -; v_gene: TRBV5-5; d_gene: -
CDR3nt: TGTGCCAGCAGTGAAGACCCGGTCCAAGCTAATGAAAAACTGTTTTTT; CDR3aa: CASSEDPVQANEKLFF; j_gene: TRBJ1-4; abundance: -; v_gene: TRBV2; d_gene: -
CDR3nt: TGTGCCAGCACCACAGGGGGACCCACTGAAGCTTTCTTT; CDR3aa: CASTTGGPTEAFF; j_gene: TRBJ1-1; abundance: -; v_gene: TRBV7-8; d_gene: TRBD1
CDR3nt: TGTGCCAGCAGTTTAGTTTTGGAGAGTAGAAATGAGCAGTTCTTC; CDR3aa: CASSLVLESRNEQFF; j_gene: TRBJ2-1; abundance: -; v_gene: TRBV28; d_gene: -
CDR3nt: TGCGCCAGCCAATTACAGGACAGGGTGATGAACACTGAAGCTTTCTTT; CDR3aa: CASQLQDRVMNTEAFF; j_gene: TRBJ1-1; abundance: -; v_gene: TRBV4-1; d_gene: TRBD1
CDR3nt: TGCGCCAGCGTGACTGGAGACACCGGGGAGCTGTTTTTT; CDR3aa: CASVTGDTGELFF; j_gene: TRBJ2-2; abundance: -; v_gene: TRBV5-1; d_gene: -
CDR3nt: TGCGCCAGCAGCCCCGGGACTACAACAACCAGCACAGATACGCAGTATTTT; CDR3aa: CASSPGTTTTSTDTQYF; j_gene: TRBJ2-3; abundance: -; v_gene: TRBV5-1; d_gene: TRBD2
CDR3nt: TGTGCCAGCAGCTCTCAGTCGGGACTGAACACCGGGGAGCTGTTTTTT; CDR3aa: CASSSQSGLNTGELFF; j_gene: TRBJ2-2; abundance: -; v_gene: TRBV11-2; d_gene: -
CDR3nt: TGTGCCAGCAGTGGACTAGCTGGCAATGAGCAGTTCTTC; CDR3aa: CASSGLAGNEQFF; j_gene: TRBJ2-1; abundance: once; v_gene: TRBV6-6; d_gene: TRBD2
CDR3nt: TGTGCCTGGAGTGGACGGGTTGATGAGCAGTTCTTC; CDR3aa: CAWSGRVDEQFF; j_gene: TRBJ2-1; abundance: -; v_gene: TRBV30; d_gene: -
CDR3nt: TGTGCCAGCAGTTATGGACATACAGGACACTACGAGCAGTACTTC; CDR3aa: CASSYGHTGHYEQYF; j_gene: TRBJ2-7; abundance: -; v_gene: TRBV6-5; d_gene: -
CDR3nt: TGCAGCGTGGACAGGCGAAACACTGAAGCTTTCTTT; CDR3aa: CSVDRRNTEAFF; j_gene: TRBJ1-1; abundance: -; v_gene: TRBV29-1; d_gene: TRBD1
CDR3nt: TGTGCCAGCAGCCCGGGACCCGGGTTTGAGCCCCAGCATTTT; CDR3aa: CASSPGPGFEPQHF; j_gene: TRBJ1-5; abundance: -; v_gene: TRBV5-4; d_gene: -
CDR3nt: TGTGCCAGTAGTAGGGCAGCCTTCACAGATACGCAGTATTTT; CDR3aa: CASSRAAFTDTQYF; j_gene: TRBJ2-3; abundance: -; v_gene: TRBV19; d_gene: -
CDR3nt: TGTGCCTGGAGGAAAGGAAACACCATATATTTT; CDR3aa: CAWRKGNTIYF; j_gene: TRBJ1-3; abundance: -; v_gene: TRBV30; d_gene: -
CDR3nt: TGTGCCAGCAGCTTAGGCCGGGAGAGGTACAATGAGCAGTTCTTC; CDR3aa: CASSLGRERYNEQFF; j_gene: TRBJ2-1; abundance: -; v_gene: TRBV13; d_gene: -
CDR3nt: TGTGCCAGTAGTATAGATCTGGGCGGGACCTACAATGAGCAGTTCTTC; CDR3aa: CASSIDLGGTYNEQFF; j_gene: TRBJ2-1; abundance: -; v_gene: TRBV19; d_gene: -
CDR3nt: TGCGCCAGCAGCCAAGGGACTAGCGTTACAGATACGCAGTATTTT; CDR3aa: CASSQGTSVTDTQYF; j_gene: TRBJ2-3; abundance: -; v_gene: TRBV4-3; d_gene: TRBD2
CDR3nt: TGTGCCAGCAGCTCCCTCGGGATCAATTCACCCCTCCACTTT; CDR3aa: CASSSLGINSPLHF; j_gene: TRBJ1-6; abundance: -; v_gene: TRBV7-3; d_gene: -
CDR3nt: TGTGCCAGCAGTTACTCCCCGGGAGGGACTGAAGCTTTCTTT; CDR3aa: CASSYSPGGTEAFF; j_gene: TRBJ1-1; abundance: -; v_gene: TRBV6-5; d_gene: -
CDR3nt: TGCGCCAGCAGCCAAGATACGGGGACTAATGAAAAACTGTTTTTT; CDR3aa: CASSQDTGTNEKLFF; j_gene: TRBJ1-4; abundance: -; v_gene: TRBV4-1; d_gene: -
CDR3nt: TGCGCCAGCAGCCAAGCCGAAGGGGGGACCCAGTACTTC; CDR3aa: CASSQAEGGTQYF; j_gene: TRBJ2-5; abundance: -; v_gene: TRBV4-3; d_gene: -
CDR3nt: TGTGCCAGCAGTTTATTGCAGGCGGGGGGCAGAAATCAGCCCCAGCATTTT; CDR3aa: CASSLLQAGGRNQPQHF; j_gene: TRBJ1-5; abundance: -; v_gene: TRBV27; d_gene: -
CDR3nt: TGCAGCGCGGGGTCCGGGGAGCTGTTTTTT; CDR3aa: CSAGSGELFF; j_gene: TRBJ2-2; abundance: -; v_gene: TRBV29-1; d_gene: -
CDR3nt: TGCGCCAGCAGCCAAGATCGCAGGTTAGATGAGACCCAGTACTTC; CDR3aa: CASSQDRRLDETQYF; j_gene: TRBJ2-5; abundance: -; v_gene: TRBV4-1; d_gene: -
CDR3nt: TGTGCCAGCAGCGTACAGGGGACCTACAATGAGCAGTTCTTC; CDR3aa: CASSVQGTYNEQFF; j_gene: TRBJ2-1; abundance: -; v_gene: TRBV6-5; d_gene: TRBD1
CDR3nt: TGCGCCAGCAGCCCCCGGGACAACTCTTCACCCCTCCACTTT; CDR3aa: CASSPRDNSSPLHF; j_gene: TRBJ1-6; abundance: -; v_gene: TRBV4-3; d_gene: -
CDR3nt: TGTGCCAGCAGTTACGGCCGGTACACTGAAGCTTTCTTT; CDR3aa: CASSYGRYTEAFF; j_gene: TRBJ1-1; abundance: once; v_gene: TRBV6-6; d_gene: -
CDR3nt: TGTGCCAGCAGCCCCAGCCCGGGATTCTCTGGCTACACCTTC; CDR3aa: CASSPSPGFSGYTF; j_gene: TRBJ1-2; abundance: -; v_gene: TRBV27; d_gene: -
CDR3nt: TGTGCCAGCAGCTTATGGGACTTCCAAGAGACCCAGTACTTC; CDR3aa: CASSLWDFQETQYF; j_gene: TRBJ2-5; abundance: -; v_gene: TRBV7-8; d_gene: -
CDR3nt: TGCAGCGTTGGTGTCGGGGAGACCCAGTACTTC; CDR3aa: CSVGVGETQYF; j_gene: TRBJ2-5; abundance: once; v_gene: TRBV29-1; d_gene: -
CDR3nt: TGTGCCAGCAGTTTTGGTGGGGGGCTCTATGGCTACACCTTC; CDR3aa: CASSFGGGLYGYTF; j_gene: TRBJ1-2; abundance: -; v_gene: TRBV7-9; d_gene: -
CDR3nt: TGTGCCAGTCGACAGGGAGGACAGCCCCAGCATTTT; CDR3aa: CASRQGGQPQHF; j_gene: TRBJ1-5; abundance: -; v_gene: TRBV19; d_gene: TRBD1
CDR3nt: TGTGCCAGCAGCTTAGAAGGGGATGGGTTCTACGAGCAGTACTTC; CDR3aa: CASSLEGDGFYEQYF; j_gene: TRBJ2-7; abundance: -; v_gene: TRBV7-3; d_gene: -
CDR3nt: TGTGCCAGCACCCAGCAGGGCTACAAAAACATTCAGTACTTC; CDR3aa: CASTQQGYKNIQYF; j_gene: TRBJ2-4; abundance: -; v_gene: TRBV6-1; d_gene: -
CDR3nt: TGTGCCAGTAGTATGGGCAGGTTCGTCCTTGCGCGGCCCGCAAGCACTGAAGCTTTCTTT; CDR3aa: CASSMGRFVLARPASTEAFF; j_gene: TRBJ1-1; abundance: -; v_gene: TRBV19; d_gene: -
CDR3nt: TGCGCCAGCAGTACAGCCGGGAACACTGAAGCTTTCTTT; CDR3aa: CASSTAGNTEAFF; j_gene: TRBJ1-1; abundance: -; v_gene: TRBV10-2; d_gene: -
CDR3nt: TGTGCCAGCAGCTTCTACAAAGAGACCCAGTACTTC; CDR3aa: CASSFYKETQYF; j_gene: TRBJ2-5; abundance: -; v_gene: TRBV7-6; d_gene: -
CDR3nt: TGTGCCAGCAGCTCACGAATCTACAGGGGGCTTGGGGACGAGCAGTACTTC; CDR3aa: CASSSRIYRGLGDEQYF; j_gene: TRBJ2-7; abundance: -; v_gene: TRBV5-6; d_gene: TRBD1
CDR3nt: TGTGCCAGCAGCAAAAGGGGAAACACTGAAGCTTTCTTT; CDR3aa: CASSKRGNTEAFF; j_gene: TRBJ1-1; abundance: -; v_gene: TRBV14; d_gene: -
CDR3nt: TGTGCCAGTAGTTCTGGGGCTAGCGGCCCCCGAGAGACCCAGTACTTC; CDR3aa: CASSSGASGPRETQYF; j_gene: TRBJ2-5; abundance: -; v_gene: TRBV19; d_gene: TRBD2
CDR3nt: TGTGCCAGCAGCTTGACACTAAATGGGCCCCTGGAGCAGTACTTC; CDR3aa: CASSLTLNGPLEQYF; j_gene: TRBJ2-7; abundance: -; v_gene: TRBV5-4; d_gene: -
CDR3nt: TGTGCCAGTAAAGCCGGGACAGGGAGAAACACTGAAGCTTTCTTT; CDR3aa: CASKAGTGRNTEAFF; j_gene: TRBJ1-1; abundance: -; v_gene: TRBV19; d_gene: TRBD1
CDR3nt: TGTGCCGGCTCCGGGACAGGGGGCGCGGGGAATGAGCAGTTCTTC; CDR3aa: CAGSGTGGAGNEQFF; j_gene: TRBJ2-1; abundance: -; v_gene: TRBV2; d_gene: TRBD1
CDR3nt: TGTGCCAGCAGCCTGGGACTAGCGTTGATCGAGACCCAGTACTTC; CDR3aa: CASSLGLALIETQYF; j_gene: TRBJ2-5; abundance: -; v_gene: TRBV14; d_gene: TRBD2
CDR3nt: TGCGCCAGCAGCCCGGGGACAGGTTCCTACGAGCAGTACTTC; CDR3aa: CASSPGTGSYEQYF; j_gene: TRBJ2-7; abundance: -; v_gene: TRBV4-1; d_gene: TRBD1
CDR3nt: TGTGCCAGCAGCCAAAGGGACGCTGGAAACACCATATATTTT; CDR3aa: CASSQRDAGNTIYF; j_gene: TRBJ1-3; abundance: -; v_gene: TRBV21-1; d_gene: -
CDR3nt: TGTGCCAGCAGCGGGGAGGAGGGGAGCAATCAGCCCCAGCATTTT; CDR3aa: CASSGEEGSNQPQHF; j_gene: TRBJ1-5; abundance: -; v_gene: TRBV5-8; d_gene: -
CDR3nt: TGCAGCGTTGAAGATCACCATAGCGCCAACAATGAGCAGTTCTTC; CDR3aa: CSVEDHHSANNEQFF; j_gene: TRBJ2-1; abundance: -; v_gene: TRBV29-1; d_gene: -
CDR3nt: TGTGCCACCGCCCTGGCCGGGGAGCTGTTTTTT; CDR3aa: CATALAGELFF; j_gene: TRBJ2-2; abundance: few; v_gene: TRBV27; d_gene: -
CDR3nt: TGTGCCAGCAGGGGGCGGGAGCATCAGCCCCAGCATTTT; CDR3aa: CASRGREHQPQHF; j_gene: TRBJ1-5; abundance: -; v_gene: TRBV2; d_gene: -
CDR3nt: TGCGCCAGCAGCTTGGGGGGACTAGCGGGAGGAAATGTCAATGAGCAGTTCTTC; CDR3aa: CASSLGGLAGGNVNEQFF; j_gene: TRBJ2-1; abundance: -; v_gene: TRBV5-1; d_gene: TRBD2